The 25 T cell receptor beta chains listed next were all sequenced from one sample in a study of control samples from healthy donors and cancer patients. This table comes from immunoSEQ multiplex PCR, and its TCRdb copy is limited to in-frame clones, with some not included. This table has about 6,700 clones, roughly three quarters appearing once. Sequencing was performed on formalin-fixed, paraffin-embedded tissue. These receptors were taken from a male donor with melanoma.

V and J are TRBV29-1 and TRBJ2-7; D call uncertain. The CDR3 runs to 10 residues. V was clipped by 5 bases and J by 3 bases, with 5 bases between them. Per germline, CDR1 SQVTM and CDR2 ANQGSEA. CDR3 DNA sequence: TGCAGCGTTAAAGGCTACGAGCAGTACTTC. Its protein product is CSVKGYEQYF.

The table lists this clone with a few counts. This chain links TRBV21-1 with TRBJ1-5; the D segment call TRBD1 is taken from the table without a DNA check. TRBV21-1 is a pseudogene segment. The CDR3 runs 15 residues. Written as DNA, the CDR3 is TGTGCCAGCAGCGGACAGGGGGCATTTCATCAGCCCCAGCATTTT. It yields the protein CASSGQGAFHQPQHF.

This clone was detected only a few times. The chain couples TRBV5-5 to TRBJ2-7; 10 bases are a match to TRBD1. With 2 bases clipped from V and 4 bases from J, the junction kept 3 bases outside the gene matches. The germline gives CDR1 SGHKS, CDR2 YYEKEE (reference sequence). CDR3 length equals 14 residues. The CDR3 here is CASSLEDRGYEQYF. CDR3 coding DNA: TGTGCCAGCAGCTTAGAGGACAGGGGGTACGAGCAGTACTTC.

The chain carries TRBV28 and TRBJ1-2, with a possible D match to TRBD1 (5 bases). The germline V gene encodes CDR1 MDHEN and CDR2 SYDVKM. There are 14 residues in the CDR3. Trimming removed 1 base at V and 4 bases at J, with 10 bases between. The DNA of the CDR3 is TGTGCCAGCAGTTTATTCCAGGGCTCCTATGGCTACACCTTC. The encoded protein is CASSLFQGSYGYTF.

This rearrangement joins TRBV2 to TRBJ2-7, with a possible D match to TRBD2 (5 bases). The germline gives CDR1 SNHLY, CDR2 FYNNEI. This CDR3 region has 15 residues. Trimming left V 0 bases short and J 4 bases short, with 13 bases between. This CDR3 is CASSEAEDWTYEQYV. In DNA, the CDR3 is TGTGCCAGCAGTGAAGCGGAGGACTGGACGTACGAGCAGTACGTC.

The rearrangement links TRBV7-9 to TRBJ1-2; D ambiguous. Deletions cut 1 base from V and 6 bases from J, with 15 bases between. There are 15 residues in the CDR3. Germline values: CDR1 SEHNR, CDR2 FQNEAQ (reference sequence). The CDR3 sequence: CASSLGARPGHGYTF. The CDR3 DNA follows: TGTGCCAGCAGCTTAGGGGCCCGACCAGGACATGGCTACACCTTC. Full variable domain (remainder filled in from reference TRBV7-9 and TRBJ1-2): DTGVSQNPRHKITKRGQNVTFRCDPISEHNRLYWYRQTLGQGPEFLTYFQNEAQLEKSRLLSDRFSAERPKGSFSTLEIQRTEQGDSAMYLCASSLGARPGHGYTFGSGTRLTVV.

In its sample, this clone was seen a few times. The chain recombines TRBV4-2 with TRBJ1-3, with D possibly TRBD1 on 5 matching bases. V shed 5 bases and J shed 2 bases, with 10 bases lying between them. Germline V gives CDR1 LGHNA, CDR2 YNFKEQ. This CDR3 spans 14 amino acids. In DNA form, the CDR3 reads TGTGCCAGCAGCTCTCAGGGTACTGGAAACACCATATATTTT. Translating it yields CASSSQGTGNTIYF.

The genes are TRBV28 and TRBJ2-3; 10 bases are shared with TRBD1. Germline CDR1 and CDR2: MDHEN and SYDVKM. V was clipped by 6 bases and J by 3 bases; unmatched bases: 6. The CDR3 is made up of 15 amino acids. This chain's CDR3 is CASSSGTGVTDTQYF. CDR3 nucleotide sequence: TGTGCCAGCAGCTCCGGGACAGGGGTGACAGATACGCAGTATTTT.

The chain links TRBV2 to TRBJ2-5; no clear D. V gave up 5 bases and J gave up 5 bases, with 12 bases separating them. Germline V gives CDR1 SNHLY, CDR2 FYNNEI. The CDR3 runs 13 residues. CDR3 amino acids: CASSHPPGETQYF. CDR3 nucleotide sequence: TGTGCCAGCAGTCACCCCCCGGGCGAGACCCAGTACTTC.

This chain connects TRBV7-9 to TRBJ2-3; 9 bases align to TRBD1. Germline V gene sequence: CDR1 SEHNR, CDR2 FQNEAQ (reference sequence). The trim removed 2 bases at V and 3 bases at J, leaving 15 bases unmatched. The length of the CDR3 is 19 residues. The CDR3 loop reads CASSLKGPGTGSATDTQYF. The CDR3 nucleotides are TGTGCCAGCAGCTTAAAAGGGCCCGGGACAGGGTCGGCGACAGATACGCAGTATTTT.

The rearrangement links TRBV4-1 to TRBJ1-1; tentative D call: TRBD1 (5 bases). This CDR3 contains 17 residues. The V and J ends lost 4 bases and 8 bases respectively, with 26 bases between them. From germline, CDR1 is MGHRA and CDR2 YSYEKL. The CDR3 reads CASSLGWGGTTTSEAFF. The CDR3 DNA follows: TGCGCCAGCAGCCTGGGGTGGGGCGGGACTACCACTTCGGAAGCTTTCTTT.

The rearrangement uses TRBV6-5 and TRBJ1-2; maybe TRBD1 (6 bases). The germline V and J ends were trimmed by 5 bases and 4 bases, with 8 bases remaining between them. Germline V lookup: CDR1 MNHEY, CDR2 SVGAGI. This CDR3 region has 12 residues. The CDR3 DNA reads as TGTGCCAGCAGTCAGGACAGCTATGGCTACACCTTC. Translation gives CASSQDSYGYTF.

This clone came up a few times. The V gene is TRBV18, the J gene TRBJ1-4; D is possibly TRBD1 (5 bases). V shed 2 bases and J shed 3 bases, with 22 bases lying between them. Germline assignment: CDR1 KGHSH and CDR2 LQKENI. There are 19 residues in the CDR3. CDR3 bases: TGTGCCAGCTCACCATTCGAGGGGACCAGCCTAATTTCTAATGAAAAACTGTTTTTT. Its protein product is CASSPFEGTSLISNEKLFF.

This chain links TRBV18 with TRBJ1-4; 7 bases are a match to TRBD1. The germline CDR1 and CDR2 sequences are KGHSH and LQKENI. This CDR3 has 12 residues. With 8 bases clipped from V and 5 bases from J, the junction kept 2 bases outside the gene matches. CDR3 sequence reads: CASAGQNEKLFF. The CDR3 DNA is TGTGCCAGCGCGGGACAGAATGAAAAACTGTTTTTT.

The table lists this clone with a count of one. V is TRBV6-5 and J is TRBJ1-4, with D possibly TRBD1 on 5 matching bases. From germline, CDR1 is MNHEY and CDR2 SVGAGI. The CDR3 sequence is 16 residues long. Trimming shortened V by 0 bases and J by 6 bases, and 14 bases separated the two germline ends. The CDR3 coding sequence is TGTGCCAGCAGTTACTCGAGTTGGGGCTTGGATGAAAAACTGTTTTTT. As protein: CASSYSSWGLDEKLFF.

This chain joins TRBV5-1 and TRBJ2-2; 7 nucleotides agree with TRBD2. This CDR3 is 15 amino acids long. The trim removed 0 bases at V and 3 bases at J, leaving 2 bases unmatched. Germline CDR1 and CDR2: SGHRS and YFSETQ. CDR3 bases: TGCGCCAGCAGCTTGGCAGGGAGGGACACCGGGGAGCTGTTTTTT. It yields the protein CASSLAGRDTGELFF.

This chain joins TRBV7-9 and TRBJ2-3, with TRBD1 matching 7 bases. Germline V CDR1 and CDR2: SEHNR, FQNEAQ (reference sequence). Germline trimming cut 6 bases from V and 2 bases from J; bases unmatched to any gene: 11. CDR3 length equals 16 residues. The CDR3 here is CASRDPPDRFTDTQYF. Here the CDR3 DNA reads TGTGCCAGCAGAGACCCACCGGACAGGTTCACAGATACGCAGTATTTT.

The chain carries TRBV11-2 and TRBJ1-5, with TRBD1 matching over 9 bases. The J segment lost 4 bases and the V segment lost 4 bases, leaving 2 bases of the junction unmatched. This CDR3 has 14 residues. Germline CDR1 is SGHAT and CDR2 is FQNNGV. CDR3 sequence (DNA): TGTGCCAGCAGCTACGGGACAGGGAATCAGCCCCAGCATTTT. Translating gives CASSYGTGNQPQHF.

DNA for the CDR3: TGTGCCAGTAGTATAGATCGTCGGCAGGGAAGGGCGGACACTGAAGCTTTCTTT. Translation: CASSIDRRQGRADTEAFF. The V gene is TRBV19, the J gene TRBJ1-1; TRBD1 is a possible D gene (5 bases). Germline V gives CDR1 LNHDA, CDR2 SQIVND (reference sequence). Deletions cut 0 bases from V and 3 bases from J, with 20 bases between. CDR3 length equals 18 residues.

The chain employs TRBV5-1 and TRBJ2-2; 8 bases agree with TRBD1. V shed 4 bases, J shed 2 bases, and the junction held 7 bases outside the gene matches. Germline lookup yields CDR1 SGHRS and CDR2 YFSETQ. This CDR3 contains 16 residues. The chain's CDR3 is CASSLGQGRNTGELFF. In DNA, the CDR3 is TGCGCCAGCAGCCTAGGACAGGGAAGAAACACCGGGGAGCTGTTTTTT.

This chain joins TRBV19 and TRBJ1-5; TRBD1 might be the D (5 bases). The ends were cut back, 3 bases at V and 1 base at J, with 13 bases in the middle. This CDR3 has 16 amino acids. Germline V gene data show CDR1 as LNHDA and CDR2 as SQIVND (reference sequence). CDR3 coding DNA: TGTGCCAGTAGTATTGGACATGTCGGAAGCAATCAGCCCCAGCATTTT. Protein product: CASSIGHVGSNQPQHF. Together with reference TRBV19 and TRBJ1-5, the CDR3 gives the full variable domain: DGGITQSPKYLFRKEGQNVTLSCEQNLNHDAMYWYRQDPGQGLRLIYYSQIVNDFQKGDIAEGYSVSREKKESFPLTVTSAQKNPTAFYLCASSIGHVGSNQPQHFGDGTRLSIL.

V usage is TRBV27 and J usage is TRBJ2-3; possibly TRBD2 for D (6 bases). Germline CDR1 and CDR2: MNHEY and SMNVEV (reference sequence). V was clipped by 3 bases and J by 5 bases, with 15 bases between them. The CDR3 runs to 15 residues. The CDR3 DNA reads TGTGCCAGCAGTTTTGGGGGGACTGAGCGAGATACGCAGTATTTT. Residues: CASSFGGTERDTQYF.

A few counts support this clone. The chain has TRBV6-2 or TRBV6-3 and TRBJ2-2; 8 bases align to TRBD1. The CDR3 loop spans 16 amino acids. V was clipped by 5 bases and J by 6 bases; unmatched bases: 11. The germline gives CDR1 MNHEY, CDR2 SVGEGT. This chain's CDR3 is CASSPWTGLRSGELFF. CDR3 in DNA: TGTGCCAGCAGTCCCTGGACAGGGCTGCGTTCCGGGGAGCTGTTTTTT.

This chain uses TRBV7-8 with TRBJ2-2; 9 bases agree with TRBD2. In germline, CDR1 is SGHVS, CDR2 FQNEAQ. Losses at the gene ends were 6 bases for V and 7 bases for J; bases not matched to a gene: 9. The CDR3 has 15 amino acids. CDR3 residues: CASSPGLAPSGELFF. The CDR3 nucleotides are TGTGCCAGCAGTCCCGGACTAGCGCCGAGCGGGGAGCTGTTTTTT.

This clone appeared a few times. The chain employs TRBV5-1 and TRBJ1-5; D unresolved. V was pared by 5 bases and J by 5 bases, with 11 bases between. Germline lookup yields CDR1 SGHRS and CDR2 YFSETQ. The CDR3 is 13 amino acids. CDR3 DNA sequence: TGCGCCAGCAGAAGGTGGGAAGATCAGCCCCAGCATTTT. Translation gives CASRRWEDQPQHF.